This T cell receptor beta chain was identified in a study of cytomegalovirus exposure and HLA in healthy donors (dated 2017 in TCRdb). About the full investigation: An earlier analysis of some 500 of the donors reported approximately 290 Gb of sequence data and 117 million unique TCR beta sequences from about 179 million T cells. An early release covering 550 to 700 HLA-typed donors comprised roughly 300 gigabases of sequencing data and approximately 85 million unique TCR sequences. Among the roughly 400 genotyped donors, around 79% belonged to the genetic ancestry cluster associated with self-reported Caucasian donors. The study aimed to test whether cataloging public T cell receptors could reveal signatures of past pathogen exposure. Using immunosequencing, the study profiled T cell repertoires from about 620 subjects and related those repertoires to cytomegalovirus serostatus. Besides the first cohort of approximately 670 subjects, a separate validation cohort made up of 120 different subjects was used. The study combined high-throughput TCR immunosequencing, statistical association of individual TCRs with disease status, and machine learning to predict cytomegalovirus infection status. A later analysis re-examined previously published TCR beta repertoires from several hundred donors and added high-resolution HLA genotyping to investigate patterns of TCR occurrence. In the later analysis, no new phenotypic data were used to find candidate immune exposures; instead, reliance was placed on TCR beta sequences and their occurrence across donors. In an earlier analysis of roughly 580 of the donors, high-throughput TCR beta sequencing was used to judge whether each TCR beta V gene segment behaved as functional or pseudogenic. Donor age, sex, ethnicity and CMV serostatus were collected together with the repertoire data. Genome-wide SNP genotypes for about three fifths of the roughly 700 donors were used in a later genetic analysis, which treated that subset as a discovery cohort. Every discovery cohort repertoire had been produced on one sequencing platform. HLA typing covered class I and class II loci at four-digit resolution. Typing coverage differed by locus: A, B, C, DRB1 and DQB1 were typed in about 620-640 donors, DQA1 in about 500, DPA1 in some 600, and DPB1 in just under 490. Five DR-DQ haplotypes were treated as single units for association and clustering because of strong linkage in the cohort. Among about 400 genotyped donors of the cohort, an average of about 220,000 unique TCR beta nucleotide sequences was sequenced per donor, of which about 19% were non-productive.

Summary of the overall study and its limitations: In a later analysis, more than 15,000 TCR beta sequences were associated with specific HLA alleles at a false discovery rate of 0.05. The study listed 150 to 200 TCR beta chains as associated with cytomegalovirus. A later analysis found that TCR association rates varied across HLA loci, with DRB1 alleles showing the most associated TCRs and HLA-C alleles the fewest. Presence/absence analyses assumed roughly uniform sequencing depth across donors, an assumption that may not hold. Because HLA typing was missing for some donors at each locus, association tests included only the typed subset. Cytomegalovirus status was reported to be diagnosed by the classifier with high specificity and sensitivity in both the original and validation cohorts. The authors suggested that the approach could potentially be generalized to other disease states and immunological phenotypes. Some IMGT-functional V segments, including TRBV6-2 and TRBV6-3, could not be distinguished by the 87-base-pair reads and were therefore excluded. Most TCR sequences were seen in very few donors, while some public TCRs were found in many individuals. Only TCR beta chains were sequenced in this cohort, and the absence of alpha or paired-chain data limited detectable features. A few of the identified cytomegalovirus-associated TCR beta chains were confirmed in vitro to be specific for cytomegalovirus antigens. A cluster of highly shared sequence variants was judged likely to represent a technical artifact of the sequencing pipeline. Linkage disequilibrium might explain the correlated functional status among segregating V segments, but an unknown experimental factor could not be excluded. A further reported finding was that TCR beta sequences accurately predicted the HLA-A and HLA-B alleles for most subjects in the first cohort. In an earlier analysis of under 600 of the donors, most TCR beta V segments were observed in productive rearrangements about 87% or about 30% of the time, broadly matching IMGT annotations. For the cohort, immune exposure information was limited to CMV serostatus. A later analysis found that most CMV-associated TCR beta chains appeared HLA-restricted, with HLA associations seemingly driven largely by CMV exposure. In a later analysis, HLA-associated TCR beta chains were found to be more clonally expanded and to have lower generation probabilities than equally common non-associated chains. A later analysis reported that several top co-occurrence clusters appeared linked to parvovirus B19, influenza, CMV and Epstein-Barr virus. According to a later genetic analysis, donors in an Asian-associated ancestry cluster had fewer N-insertions in productive TCRs than the roughly 670-donor mean. Because counts were too low, more than 15 rarely observed V segments, including chromosome 9 orphons, were excluded from the earlier analysis of some 540 of the donors. An association between a missense DCLRE1C variant and V-gene and J-gene trimming of TCR beta chains was found in a later genetic analysis and replicated in an independent cohort. When HLA alleles, especially DR and DQ, strongly co-occurred, TCR associations were difficult to assign to individual alleles.

The protocol used for the library was the immunoSEQ multiplex PCR assay. For the multiplex PCR, a mixture combining 60 forward primers for TCR Vbeta segments and 13 reverse primers for TCR Jbeta segments was used. A multiplex PCR assay on genomic DNA amplified the CDR3 region of rearranged TCR beta genes. The Illumina HiSeq System was used to sequence the amplified TCR beta libraries as 87-base-pair reads. As for the original processing: A later analysis tallied 75 million to 95 million unique TCR beta chains across the approximately 670 repertoires, and about 12 million of those chains were shared by two or more donors. A nearest-neighbor algorithm error-corrected the raw reads and collapsed the reads into unique sequences, merging closely related sequences to remove PCR and sequencing errors. CDR3 sequences were aligned to IMGT reference sequences to assign V, D and J gene segments. For a sequence to be retained, a match of at least six nucleotides to both a V gene segment and a J gene segment was required. Rearrangements were classified as productive when the CDR3 lacked stop codons and remained in frame with V and J, and all other rearrangements were classified as non-productive. Following IMGT convention, CDR3 was defined as the stretch from the second conserved V-encoded cysteine to the conserved J-encoded phenylalanine. The earlier analysis of about 570 of the donors excluded any sequence lacking an unambiguous match to a single V gene segment. In an earlier analysis of 587 of the donors, a V segment was called functional when productive rearrangements were above 56.7%, and segregating when the standard deviation between donors exceeded 5%. To diagnose cytomegalovirus status from the catalog of TCR beta chain sequences, a statistical classification framework was built. In a later analysis, TCR nucleotide sequences were compared against IMGT/GENE-DB human TR gene sequences so that V and J genes could be assigned. Using the TCRdist pipeline, a later analysis assigned CDR3 sequences along with most-parsimonious VDJ recombination scenarios. A later analysis defined each TCR beta chain by its CDR3 amino acid sequence plus V-gene family, and excluded reads lacking a unique V-gene family. To address suspected cross-contamination and a sequencing artifact, a later analysis removed a few hundred highly shared, low-generation-probability nucleotide sequences. A later analysis calculated a clonal expansion index for each public chain from normalized within-repertoire ranks of inferred template counts. A later analysis computed generation probabilities with a VDJ recombination model fitted to out-of-frame rearrangements, and checked the results against IGoR. Hypergeometric tests were used in a later analysis to score TCR-TCR, TCR-HLA and TCR-CMV co-occurrence, with a repertoire-size bias correction applied to the TCR pairs. False discovery rates were estimated in a later analysis by permuting HLA or CMV assignments 20 times. In a later analysis, co-occurring TCRs were grouped using DBSCAN, with TCRdist sequence similarity added in when clustering inside HLA-allele-positive subsets. Co-occurrence clustering excluded repertoires with fewer than 30,000 or more than 120,000 public chains, plus five with anomalous nucleotide sharing. Entries here come from immuneACCESS through TCRdb and include only in-frame sequences with V and J called. Some clones fail to appear in such tables; in the studies checked, an unresolved V gene covers under half of the shortfall, and the cause of the remainder is unknown. D and trimming come from the DNA, and the V and J calls and clone size come from that table. Present in this sample are some 140,000 clones, 70% to 80% of which were seen just once. The ten largest clones take up 6% to 7.5% of the sample.

Comments on this clone: This clone's antigen is unknown. No clone much larger than this one lies a single base away; base qualities are absent.

From V the trimming removes 10 bases and from J it removes 3 bases, while the gene matches leave 6 bases of the junction unaccounted for. Spanning cysteine to phenylalanine, the CDR3 consists of 13 amino acids. Here the CDR3 DNA is all that survives: 39 bases in frame from base 1. CDR1 and CDR2 are drawn from the germline V gene: SNHLY, FYNNEI. The cohort was made up of about 670 healthy bone marrow donors. All cohort members were sampled while nominally healthy, although unrecorded immune exposures were likely present. The donor tested CMV seropositive and was one of the 289 seropositive cohort members. A peripheral blood sample was collected from each donor, and TCR beta sequencing was performed on peripheral blood mononuclear cells. The Qiagen DNeasy Blood Extraction Kit was used to extract genomic DNA from the blood cell samples.

Recombination joined TRBV2 with TRBJ2-1, with 7 bases in between that match TRBD1. Sequenced input: PBMCs. The sequence was collected from a man in his forties in good health and CMV-seropositive. CDR3 protein: CANLGTVYNEQFF. The bases are TGTGCCAACCTTGGGACAGTCTACAATGAGCAGTTCTTC.